A single sample is the source of the 9 T cell receptor beta chains below, sequenced in a study of CD8+CD57+ T cells in acquired aplastic anemia. Genomic DNA was employed as the template in profiling TCR beta VDJ and CDR3. TCRdb recomputed calls from the reads with MiXCR, one row per CDR3 protein. The sample consists of under 350,000 distinct CDR3 sequences, 56% of them appearing once. CD8+CD57+ cell expansion, shown by flow cytometry, had occurred in the patients selected for sequencing. Sequences were obtained from sorted CD4+, CD8+, or CD8+CD57+ T cells (not recorded which) from PBMCs. All receptors derive from a human donor with aplastic anemia.

This clonotype was recorded a few times. The rearrangement links TRBV3-1 to TRBJ2-5, with D possibly being TRBD2 (5 bases). This CDR3 region has 14 residues. The V end was cut by 3 bases, the J end by 5 bases, with 13 bases between. In germline, CDR1 is LGHDT, CDR2 YNNKEL (reference sequence). The CDR3 nucleotides are TGTGCCAGCAGCCAGCCGGGCCGAGGGGAGACCCAGTACTTC. Amino acid sequence: CASSQPGRGETQYF.

This clonotype was observed many times. V and J are TRBV20-1 and TRBJ2-7; 11 bases are shared with TRBD1. V lost 7 bases to trimming and J lost 6 bases; unmatched junction nucleotides: 5. Germline V gene lookup returns CDR1 DFQATT and CDR2 SNEGSKA (reference sequence). The CDR3 loop spans 12 amino acids. The CDR3 DNA follows: TGCAGTGTTGGACAGGGGGCGTCCGAGCAGTACTTC. Amino acid sequence: CSVGQGASEQYF.

Here the CDR3 DNA reads TGTGCCAGTATGAGGGTAGGGGAGAGTCAGCCCCAGCATTTT. It yields the protein CASMRVGESQPQHF. J is TRBJ1-5 and V is TRBV19; the D gene is possibly TRBD1 (5 bases). Trimming shortened V by 7 bases and J by 6 bases, and 16 bases separated the two germline ends. There are 14 residues in the CDR3. Germline values: CDR1 LNHDA, CDR2 SQIVND (reference sequence).

In its sample, this clonotype was seen many times. The chain carries TRBV5-1 and TRBJ2-3, with 8 bases lining up with TRBD1. The J segment lost 0 bases and the V segment lost 4 bases, leaving 1 base of the junction unmatched. The CDR3 has 14 residues. The V gene's germline CDR1 is SGHRS and CDR2 YFSETQ. The DNA of the CDR3 is TGCGCCAGCAGCAGACAGGGGAGCACAGATACGCAGTATTTT. It specifies CASSRQGSTDTQYF.

On this clonotype itself: A much larger clone differs from this one at a single base, so this may be a read error. The rearrangement uses TRBV6-6 and TRBJ2-7; D may be TRBD2 (6 bases). Germline V gene lookup returns CDR1 MNHNY and CDR2 SVGAGI (reference sequence). The CDR3 loop spans 15 amino acids. V lost 5 bases and J 7 bases, leaving 21 bases between the germline ends. The CDR3 nucleotides are TGTGCCAGCAGTGAAAACGGGTGGGCGGGGAATGAGCAGTACTTC. It encodes CASSENGWAGNEQYF.

The table lists this clonotype with many counts. V is TRBV4-1 and J is TRBJ2-7; 7 nucleotides agree with TRBD1. The CDR3 has 15 residues. Trimming removed 4 bases from V and 4 bases from J; junction bases left unmatched: 10. The germline V gene encodes CDR1 MGHRA and CDR2 YSYEKL. CDR3 in DNA: TGCGCCAGCAGCCTCTCGACAGGGTATTTTTACGAGCAGTACTTC. Translated, it gives CASSLSTGYFYEQYF.

The V and J genes are TRBV28 and TRBJ2-7; 10 bases are a match to TRBD1. V gave up 7 bases and J gave up 5 bases; unmatched junction bases: 5. CDR3 size: 13 residues. Germline V gene sequence: CDR1 MDHEN, CDR2 SYDVKM. Here the CDR3 reads CASNLGQGNEQYF. CDR3 bases: TGTGCCAGCAACCTGGGACAGGGGAACGAGCAGTACTTC.

The gene calls are TRBV25-1 and TRBJ1-5; tentatively, D is TRBD1 (5 bases). From germline, CDR1 is MGHDK and CDR2 SYGVNS. V was pared by 7 bases and J by 7 bases, with 14 bases between. CDR3 length: 13 amino acids. The CDR3 here is CASKQEEGQPQHF. DNA for the CDR3: TGTGCCAGCAAACAGGAGGAGGGGCAGCCCCAGCATTTT.

In this sample, this clonotype turned up many times. V and J are TRBV6-5 and TRBJ2-7; D is ambiguous. Germline values: CDR1 MNHEY, CDR2 SVGAGI. This CDR3 is built from 13 residues. V was shortened by 6 bases and J by 2 bases, with 11 bases between the two germline ends. CDR3 DNA sequence: TGTGCCAGCAGAGAGAGCGTTACCTACGAGCAGTACTTC. Encoded protein: CASRESVTYEQYF.